Listed below are T cell receptor beta chains from one sample, sequenced in a study of blood T cell repertoires in COVID-19. Only in-frame clones appear in the TCRdb table, and some are missing; sequencing was by immunoSEQ multiplex PCR. This sample carries 70,000 to 95,000 clones, around nine tenths of them seen once, and the ten largest clones take approximately 2%. What was sequenced was peripheral blood. All receptors derive from a man over 45 with acute or convalescent COVID-19. Both conserved end residues are part of each CDR3. Fields, in order: J gene, clone size, D gene, V gene, CDR3 length, CDR3 DNA, CDR3 protein. A D gene is named only where the DNA matches it firmly. Where a row states a size, it is once, few, many or the class of an expanded clone; other rows omit it.

J: TRBJ1-2
size: few
D: -
V: TRBV9
length: 14
DNA: TGTGCCAGCAGCCCAACCGTAGAAAACTATGGCTACACCTTC
CDR3: CASSPTVENYGYTF

J: TRBJ2-5
size: -
D: TRBD2
V: TRBV10-2
length: 17
DNA: TGCGCCAGCAGTGAGGGACTAGCGGGGGGGTCCGGAGAGACCCAGTACTTC
CDR3: CASSEGLAGGSGETQYF

J: TRBJ2-5
size: -
D: TRBD1
V: TRBV4-2
length: 16
DNA: TGTGCCAGCAGCCAAGATAGGACAGGGAGTAAAGAGACCCAGTACTTC
CDR3: CASSQDRTGSKETQYF

J: TRBJ1-2
size: once
D: TRBD1
V: TRBV25-1
length: 16
DNA: TGTGCCAGCAGTGGGGGCTCGACAGGGAGAGGATATGGCTACACCTTC
CDR3: CASSGGSTGRGYGYTF

J: TRBJ1-1
size: -
D: TRBD1
V: TRBV6-2/TRBV6-3
length: 15
DNA: TGTGCCAGCAGTCCCGCCAATAGACAGGGGGGCGAAGCTTTCTTT
CDR3: CASSPANRQGGEAFF

J: TRBJ1-3
size: -
D: -
V: TRBV7-6
length: 13
DNA: TGTGCCAGCAGCTTGTTGTCCAGGCCCCCTACCGATTTT
CDR3: CASSLLSRPPTDF

J: TRBJ2-3
size: -
D: TRBD2
V: TRBV6-7
length: 21
DNA: TGTGCCAGCAGTTACGGTAAGACTAGCGGGAGGGCCCAGCGGTTTGTTAATACGCAGTATTTT
CDR3: CASSYGKTSGRAQRFVNTQYF

J: TRBJ1-4
size: -
D: -
V: TRBV5-1
length: 15
DNA: TGCGCCAGCCGTCCGGGGGGGCGCACTAATGAAAAACTGTTTTTT
CDR3: CASRPGGRTNEKLFF

J: TRBJ2-1
size: -
D: TRBD2
V: TRBV4-1
length: 13
DNA: TGCGCCAGCAGCCAAGGTAGCGGGAGGAAGCAGTTCTTC
CDR3: CASSQGSGRKQFF

J: TRBJ2-1
size: -
D: TRBD2
V: TRBV5-1
length: 16
DNA: TGCGCCAGCAGCTATTTCCCGGGAGGGGGGGGAGCTGAGCAGTTCTTC
CDR3: CASSYFPGGGGAEQFF

J: TRBJ1-2
size: -
D: TRBD1
V: TRBV6-5
length: 15
DNA: TGTGCCAGCAGTTACAGCGACAGGGGGCAGATTGGCTACACCTTC
CDR3: CASSYSDRGQIGYTF

J: TRBJ1-1
size: -
D: TRBD1
V: TRBV18
length: 16
DNA: TGTGCCAGCTCAGGGGGACAGGGACGTGAGAACACTGAAGCTTTCTTT
CDR3: CASSGGQGRENTEAFF

J: TRBJ2-5
size: -
D: TRBD1
V: TRBV13
length: 15
DNA: TGTGCCAGCAGCATCGGGACAGGGGCCCTAGAGACCCAGTACTTC
CDR3: CASSIGTGALETQYF

J: TRBJ2-3
size: -
D: TRBD1
V: TRBV2
length: 15
DNA: TGTGCCAGCAGTTTTGACAGGGGGCAAGCAGATACGCAGTATTTT
CDR3: CASSFDRGQADTQYF

J: TRBJ2-1
size: -
D: -
V: TRBV7-6
length: 13
DNA: TGTGCCAGCAGCTTGTGTACTAGATGTGAGCAGTTCTTC
CDR3: CASSLCTRCEQFF

J: TRBJ2-1
size: -
D: TRBD1
V: TRBV5-1
length: 16
DNA: TGCGCCAGCAGCTTGGCCCCGGGACAGGGGGGGAATGAGCAGTTCTTC
CDR3: CASSLAPGQGGNEQFF

J: TRBJ2-5
size: few
D: -
V: TRBV7-2
length: 11
DNA: TGTGCCAGCAGCTTTCCCGGGACCCAGTACTTC
CDR3: CASSFPGTQYF

J: TRBJ1-2
size: -
D: -
V: TRBV14
length: 15
DNA: TGTGCCAGCAGCCAAGAGCTTTCCGGGGGTGATGGCTACACCTTC
CDR3: CASSQELSGGDGYTF

J: TRBJ1-4
size: -
D: TRBD1
V: TRBV18
length: 16
DNA: TGTGCCAGCTCACCAGACAGGGGTTCAACTAATGAAAAACTGTTTTTT
CDR3: CASSPDRGSTNEKLFF

J: TRBJ1-1
size: -
D: -
V: TRBV25-1
length: 12
DNA: TGTGCCAGCAGTGAATTGGGAGTCGGAGCTTTCTTT
CDR3: CASSELGVGAFF

J: TRBJ2-1
size: -
D: -
V: TRBV11-3
length: 13
DNA: TGTGCCAGCAGCCGGCGACTAGACAATGAGCAGTTCTTC
CDR3: CASSRRLDNEQFF

J: TRBJ1-2
size: -
D: TRBD1
V: TRBV2
length: 15
DNA: TGTGCCAGCAGTGCACAGGGGCCATGGGACTATGGCTACACCTTC
CDR3: CASSAQGPWDYGYTF

J: TRBJ2-2
size: once
D: TRBD2
V: TRBV30
length: 15
DNA: TGTGCCTGGAGTACTCTAGCGGGGAAGGCCGGGGAGCTGTTTTTT
CDR3: CAWSTLAGKAGELFF

J: TRBJ2-7
size: -
D: TRBD1
V: TRBV5-1
length: 14
DNA: TGCGCCAGCAGCCCACGGACAGGGGGAGACGAGCAGTACTTC
CDR3: CASSPRTGGDEQYF

J: TRBJ2-1
size: -
D: -
V: TRBV19
length: 14
DNA: TGTGCCAGTAGTATTGGACTCCTCTACAATGAGCAGTTCTTC
CDR3: CASSIGLLYNEQFF

J: TRBJ1-2
size: once
D: -
V: TRBV7-2
length: 17
DNA: TGTGCCAGCAGCTCCTCTCTACAGGGTGGGGCTGAGTATGGCTACACCTTC
CDR3: CASSSSLQGGAEYGYTF

J: TRBJ2-5
size: -
D: -
V: TRBV29-1
length: 15
DNA: TGCAGCGTTGAAGTTACCAGGGGATTTCAAGAGACCCAGTACTTC
CDR3: CSVEVTRGFQETQYF

J: TRBJ2-2
size: -
D: TRBD2
V: TRBV28
length: 14
DNA: TGTGCCAGCAGTTTGACTAGCGGCACCGGGGAGCTGTTTTTT
CDR3: CASSLTSGTGELFF

J: TRBJ1-1
size: -
D: -
V: TRBV5-6
length: 15
DNA: TGTGCCAGCAGCTTGGTAGTCAGGGCGAACACTGAAGCTTTCTTT
CDR3: CASSLVVRANTEAFF

J: TRBJ2-2
size: -
D: TRBD2
V: TRBV11-3
length: 16
DNA: TGTGCCAGCAGCTCTAGCGGGGGAGGGACCGAGGGGGAGCTGTTTTTT
CDR3: CASSSSGGGTEGELFF

J: TRBJ1-1
size: few
D: -
V: TRBV12-5
length: 11
DNA: TGTGCTAGTGGTTTGGTTTATGAAGCTTTCTTT
CDR3: CASGLVYEAFF

J: TRBJ1-2
size: -
D: TRBD1
V: TRBV6-5
length: 14
DNA: TGTGCCAGCAGGCTAACCAACAGGGGGCTAGGCTACACCTTC
CDR3: CASRLTNRGLGYTF

J: TRBJ1-2
size: -
D: TRBD1
V: TRBV6-1
length: 16
DNA: TGTGCCAGCAGTGAACCGGACAGGTGGGATGTCTATGGCTACACCTTC
CDR3: CASSEPDRWDVYGYTF

J: TRBJ1-1
size: once
D: TRBD1
V: TRBV18
length: 15
DNA: TGTGCCAGCTCAGCATCCGGGACAGGGCTCACTGAAGCTTTCTTT
CDR3: CASSASGTGLTEAFF

J: TRBJ1-5
size: -
D: -
V: TRBV6-1
length: 13
DNA: TGTGCCAGCAGTGAACATGGCAATCAGCCCCAGCATTTT
CDR3: CASSEHGNQPQHF

J: TRBJ2-5
size: -
D: TRBD1
V: TRBV9
length: 16
DNA: TGTGCCAGCAGCGTAGGGGGACAGGAGTACCAAGAGACCCAGTACTTC
CDR3: CASSVGGQEYQETQYF

J: TRBJ2-1
size: -
D: TRBD2
V: TRBV4-2
length: 13
DNA: TGTGCCAGCAGCCAAGCGGGGGGCAATGAGCAGTTCTTC
CDR3: CASSQAGGNEQFF

J: TRBJ2-5
size: -
D: TRBD1
V: TRBV5-1
length: 15
DNA: TGCGCCAGCAGCCCCCGGACAGGCCGCCAAGAGACCCAGTACTTC
CDR3: CASSPRTGRQETQYF

J: TRBJ2-1
size: -
D: TRBD2
V: TRBV7-2
length: 16
DNA: TGTGCCAGCAGCTTAGGGCTAGCGGGGGGCGGGGATGAGCAGTTCTTC
CDR3: CASSLGLAGGGDEQFF

J: TRBJ1-2
size: -
D: -
V: TRBV30
length: 13
DNA: TGTGCCTGGAGTGTTACCCGACAGGATGGCTACACCTTC
CDR3: CAWSVTRQDGYTF

J: TRBJ2-6
size: -
D: -
V: TRBV19
length: 13
DNA: TGTGCCAGTGGGCCCCCTGGGGCCAACGTCCTGACTTTC
CDR3: CASGPPGANVLTF

J: TRBJ1-4
size: -
D: TRBD1
V: TRBV19
length: 17
DNA: TGTGCCAGTAGTAGACGGGACAGGGGGCGGCCTAATGAAAAACTGTTTTTT
CDR3: CASSRRDRGRPNEKLFF

J: TRBJ2-1
size: -
D: -
V: TRBV5-5
length: 12
DNA: TGTGCCAGCAGCTACAGAGACAATGAGCAGTTCTTC
CDR3: CASSYRDNEQFF

J: TRBJ2-5
size: once
D: TRBD2
V: TRBV28
length: 14
DNA: TGTGCCAGCAGTCCGCAGGGAGGGTCGGAGACCCAGTACTTC
CDR3: CASSPQGGSETQYF

J: TRBJ1-3
size: -
D: -
V: TRBV4-3
length: 14
DNA: TGCGCCAGCAGCCTCCAGGGGACAGGAAACACCATATATTTT
CDR3: CASSLQGTGNTIYF

J: TRBJ2-3
size: -
D: -
V: TRBV7-9
length: 13
DNA: TGTGCCAGCAGCTTCCTCAGCACAGATACGCAGTATTTT
CDR3: CASSFLSTDTQYF

J: TRBJ1-1
size: -
D: TRBD1
V: TRBV6-5
length: 14
DNA: TGTGCCAGCAGTTGGGGACAGGGAATCACTGAAGCTTTCTTT
CDR3: CASSWGQGITEAFF

J: TRBJ2-5
size: -
D: -
V: TRBV11-1
length: 14
DNA: TGTGCCAGCAGCTCCAGGGACACCCAAGAGACCCAGTACTTC
CDR3: CASSSRDTQETQYF

J: TRBJ1-1
size: -
D: -
V: TRBV19
length: 15
DNA: TGTGCCAGTAGTATTTTGCCGGAGTCGGCCCCTGAAGCTTTCTTT
CDR3: CASSILPESAPEAFF

J: TRBJ1-2
size: once
D: TRBD1
V: TRBV28
length: 17
DNA: TGTGCCAGCAGCTCCCCCACCGCCGGGACAGGGGGTGGGGGCTACACCTTC
CDR3: CASSSPTAGTGGGGYTF

J: TRBJ2-7
size: -
D: TRBD2
V: TRBV28
length: 16
DNA: TGTGCCAGCAGTTTAATGGCTAGCGGGAGGTGGTACGAGCAGTACTTC
CDR3: CASSLMASGRWYEQYF